The clone carrying this T cell receptor beta chain came up a few times. The target antigen is unknown. This record comes from a study of blood T cells in healthy people across ages. Study-wide results and limits: It was not possible, with unsorted PBMCs, to conclusively compare naive and antigen-experienced cells.

A J-beta primer mix and a sample-barcoded 5' primer were used in a second PCR of roughly 7 to 12 cycles. TCRdb called the 5' RACE reads again in MiXCR, with one record for every CDR3 protein. This sample has 700,000 to 850,000 distinct CDR3 sequences, with 50% to 65% found just once. The CDR3 length is 14 residues. Germline CDR1 reads SEHNR; CDR2 reads FQNEAQ (reference sequence). The V and J ends lost 5 bases and 2 bases, in that order; junction bases with no gene match: 6. The study isolated at least 6.5 million PBMCs from each sample. The receptor was isolated from an elderly man in good health. The specimen sequenced was blood. The genes are TRBV7-9 and TRBJ2-7, with 7 bases matching TRBD1. CDR3 loop: CASSKTGQTYEQYF. Here the CDR3 DNA reads TGTGCCAGCAGCAAGACGGGACAGACCTACGAGCAGTACTTC.